Listed below are T cell receptor beta chains from one sample, sequenced in a study of blood T cell repertoires in COVID-19. TCRdb keeps only in-frame clones here, not all; method: immunoSEQ multiplex PCR. The sample lists roughly 49,000 clones, around four fifths occurring once. Sequencing used peripheral blood. Receptors originate from a woman of 80 years or more with acute or convalescent COVID-19. Each CDR3 is given with its conserved first and last residue. D genes are given only for firm matches. The size field is filled for only some rows; it gives once, few, many or a size class.

d_gene	abundance	v_gene	j_gene	CDR3aa	CDR3nt
TRBD2	NA	TRBV18	TRBJ2-5	CASSPPGLAGQETQYF	TGTGCCAGCTCACCCCCGGGACTAGCGGGGCAAGAGACCCAGTACTTC
TRBD1	once	TRBV5-6	TRBJ1-2	CASSLMGTGGLSGYGYTF	TGTGCCAGCAGCTTAATGGGGACAGGGGGCCTCTCGGGCTATGGCTACACCTTC
TRBD1	NA	TRBV10-3	TRBJ1-5	CAISETSGQGGNQPQHF	TGTGCCATCAGTGAGACTTCGGGACAGGGAGGCAATCAGCCCCAGCATTTT
NA	NA	TRBV5-1	TRBJ2-2	CASSLTGPNTGELFF	TGCGCCAGCAGCTTGACAGGCCCGAACACCGGGGAGCTGTTTTTT
NA	NA	TRBV4-1	TRBJ2-5	CTSSQETGSVKTQYF	TGCACCAGCAGCCAAGAAACAGGGTCTGTAAAGACCCAGTACTTC
NA	few	TRBV10-1	TRBJ1-5	CATVGYRDCQPQHF	TGCGCCACCGTTGGATACAGGGATTGTCAGCCCCAGCATTTT
TRBD2	NA	TRBV19	TRBJ2-4	CASSTERGGLAKNIQYF	TGTGCCAGTAGTACGGAGCGGGGGGGATTAGCCAAAAACATTCAGTACTTC
TRBD2	NA	TRBV11-2	TRBJ2-5	CASSLVSGGARETQYF	TGTGCCAGCAGCTTAGTAAGCGGGGGGGCCCGGGAGACCCAGTACTTC
TRBD1	NA	TRBV13	TRBJ1-1	CASSQGQRNTEAFF	TGTGCCAGCAGCCAGGGACAGAGGAACACTGAAGCTTTCTTT
NA	NA	TRBV7-2	TRBJ2-5	CASSHTGRVETQYF	TGTGCCAGCAGCCATACAGGCCGAGTGGAGACCCAGTACTTC